What follows is one TCR beta chain and its context. In the original workflow: Scientists estimated how many nucleated cells there were by amplifying reference gene primers. Profiling relied on immunoSEQ multiplex PCR, and the TCRdb table lists in-frame clones only, not all of them. That table gives V, J and clone size, and the DNA gave D and trimming. The table shows over 300,000 clones, with roughly 90% occurring only once. These data are taken from a study of blood T cell repertoires in COVID-19. Clinical history as reported by participants underpinned cohort assignment. V lost 7 bases, J lost 9 bases, and 7 bases stayed unmatched. CDR1 is SEHNR, CDR2 FQNEAQ, per germline (reference sequence). The CDR3 contains 14 residues.

The rearrangement joins TRBV7-9 to TRBJ1-6; the match to TRBD1 covers 9 bases. The receptor was derived from a woman in her thirties with acute COVID-19. The sample was PBMCs or T cells enriched from blood (not recorded which). The CDR3 reads CASNTGTGTSPLHF. CDR3 nucleotides: TGTGCCAGCAACACCGGGACAGGGACTTCACCCCTCCACTTT.